Listed here are 32 T cell receptor beta chains from one sample, sequenced in a study of cytomegalovirus exposure and HLA in healthy donors (dated 2017 in TCRdb). The library was built by means of the immunoSEQ multiplex PCR assay. A mixture of 60 forward primers for TCR Vbeta segments and 13 reverse primers for TCR Jbeta segments was used in the multiplex PCR. Held by TCRdb, this immuneACCESS table contains in-frame sequences only and omits some clones. Under half of the omission traces to an unresolved V gene where checked; the cause of the rest is unknown. For this sample there are 150,000 to 200,000 clones; around 81% appear just once. The ten largest clones take up 2.2% of the sample. The sample consisted of PBMCs. These receptors were obtained from a woman in her 30s in good health and CMV-seronegative.

The V gene is TRBV9, the J gene TRBJ2-7; 10 bases map to TRBD1. J lost 4 bases, V lost 3 bases, and 4 bases had no gene match. There are 14 residues in the CDR3. The V gene's germline CDR1 is SGDLS and CDR2 YYNGEE. For the CDR3, the DNA is TGTGCCAGCAGCGCGTCGGGACAGGGGTACGAGCAGTACTTC. Its protein product is CASSASGQGYEQYF.

This chain joins TRBV28 and TRBJ2-2; 9 bases are shared with TRBD1. Germline CDR1 reads MDHEN; CDR2 reads SYDVKM. The junction had 8 bases not matched to a gene; V was cut back by 7 bases and J by 5 bases. The CDR3 loop spans 15 amino acids. The CDR3 loop reads CASTTDRGVTGELFF. For the CDR3, the DNA is TGTGCCAGCACTACGGACAGGGGTGTTACCGGGGAGCTGTTTTTT.

The chain has TRBV7-2 and TRBJ2-1; 14 bases line up with TRBD2. There are 16 residues in the CDR3. Trimming cost V 5 bases and J 7 bases; bases outside gene matches: 7. In germline, CDR1 is SGHTA, CDR2 FQGNSA. CDR3 sequence reads: CASSLRTSGGINEQFF. Written as DNA, the CDR3 is TGTGCCAGCAGCCTGCGGACTAGCGGGGGGATTAATGAGCAGTTCTTC.

V usage is TRBV6-5 and J usage is TRBJ1-5; TRBD1 is a possible D gene (5 bases). This CDR3 comprises 14 residues. Trimming left V 6 bases short and J 0 bases short, with 9 bases between. In germline, CDR1 is MNHEY, CDR2 SVGAGI. The CDR3 reads CASSPTDSNQPQHF. Written as DNA, the CDR3 is TGTGCCAGCAGCCCGACAGATAGCAATCAGCCCCAGCATTTT.

The chain carries TRBV6-5 and TRBJ1-5; D remains unclear. Germline CDR1 MNHEY, CDR2 SVGAGI. V lost 6 bases, J lost 7 bases, and 13 bases lay in between. The CDR3 is made up of 13 amino acids. CDR3 amino acids: CASSEYRVQPQHF. DNA of the CDR3: TGTGCCAGCAGCGAGTATCGGGTACAGCCCCAGCATTTT.

The J gene is TRBJ2-3, the V gene TRBV2; D might be TRBD2 (6 bases). With 4 bases removed from V and 5 bases from J, the gap between germline ends came to 13 bases. The germline gives CDR1 SNHLY, CDR2 FYNNEI. The CDR3 consists of 14 residues. CDR3 amino acids: CASSGVVGRDTQYF. The CDR3 DNA is TGTGCCAGCAGTGGGGTCGTCGGGAGAGATACGCAGTATTTT.

The chain combines TRBV19 with TRBJ2-3; 13 nucleotides match TRBD2. The germline gives CDR1 LNHDA, CDR2 SQIVND (reference sequence). V shed 10 bases and J 0 bases; nucleotides not matched to a gene: 7. The CDR3 runs to 16 residues. In nucleotides, the CDR3 is TGTGCCACCCGAGGACTAGCGGGAGAAAGCACAGATACGCAGTATTTT. This sequence encodes CATRGLAGESTDTQYF.

CDR3: CASSQGIRGNEQFF. The CDR3, as DNA: TGCGCCAGCAGCCAAGGGATCAGGGGAAATGAGCAGTTCTTC. V usage is TRBV4-1 and J usage is TRBJ2-1, with D tentatively TRBD1 (6 bases). Germline CDR1 MGHRA, CDR2 YSYEKL. The ends were cut back, 1 base at V and 7 bases at J, with 11 bases in the middle. The CDR3 totals 14 residues.

This chain joins TRBV30 and TRBJ1-2; no firm D call. This CDR3 spans 11 amino acids. V was cut by 4 bases and J by 5 bases, with 8 bases left in between. Looked up from germline, CDR1 is GTSNPN and CDR2 is SVGIG (reference sequence). The CDR3, as DNA: TGTGCCTGGACGCGGATTTATGGCTACACCTTC. Its translation is CAWTRIYGYTF.

This chain joins TRBV16 and TRBJ1-1; tentatively, D is TRBD1 (5 bases). The CDR3 runs 14 residues. Trimming pared 0 bases from V and 6 bases from J, leaving 11 bases between. Per the germline V gene, CDR1 is KGHSY and CDR2 is FQNENV. Written as DNA, the CDR3 is TGTGCCAGCAGCCAATCCGTCGGGGGTTCTGAAGCTTTCTTT. Protein: CASSQSVGGSEAFF.

The chain links TRBV28 to TRBJ1-2; D is perhaps TRBD1 (5 bases). The CDR3 length is 11 residues. V lost 6 bases, J lost 8 bases, and 10 bases lay in between. Germline-derived CDR1 and CDR2 are MDHEN and SYDVKM. This chain's CDR3 is CASRGRRGYTF. CDR3 in DNA: TGTGCCAGCAGGGGGCGCCGGGGCTACACCTTC.

The V call is TRBV2, the J call TRBJ2-5; TRBD1 matches at 7 bases. This CDR3 has 14 residues. Trimming removed 6 bases from V and 9 bases from J; junction bases left unmatched: 13. Per germline, CDR1 SNHLY and CDR2 FYNNEI. CDR3 amino acids: CASSLGQALWAQYF. The CDR3 DNA is TGTGCCAGCAGCCTTGGACAGGCTTTATGGGCCCAGTACTTC.

The chain couples TRBV28 to TRBJ1-1, with TRBD1 matching over 11 bases. The CDR3 extends over 15 amino acids. The J segment lost 4 bases and the V segment lost 3 bases, leaving 4 bases of the junction unmatched. Germline V lookup: CDR1 MDHEN, CDR2 SYDVKM. The CDR3 DNA sequence: TGTGCCAGCAGTTTTGGGGGGACAGGGGGCACTGAAGCTTTCTTT. Its protein product is CASSFGGTGGTEAFF.

A few counts support this clone. V gene TRBV19 combines with J gene TRBJ2-3, with 11 bases identical to TRBD1. The junction had 3 bases not matched to a gene; V was cut back by 6 bases and J by 1 base. Germline values: CDR1 LNHDA, CDR2 SQIVND (reference sequence). This CDR3 is built from 15 residues. As DNA, the CDR3 is TGTGCCAGTAGCCGGGACAGGGGGGGCACAGATACGCAGTATTTT. This encodes CASSRDRGGTDTQYF.

The chain recombines TRBV7-2 with TRBJ2-1, with D perhaps matching TRBD1 (5 bases). Germline CDR1 is SGHTA and CDR2 is FQGNSA. V lost 1 base and J 7 bases, leaving 11 bases between the germline ends. The CDR3 has 14 residues. CDR3 nucleotide sequence: TGTGCCAGCAGCTTAGATGGGGCTGGAAATGAGCAGTTCTTC. Its protein product is CASSLDGAGNEQFF.

The chain is built from TRBV7-2 and TRBJ2-5; 9 bases match TRBD2. From germline, CDR1 is SGHTA and CDR2 FQGNSA. The CDR3 has 15 residues. V was pared by 2 bases and J by 5 bases, with 6 bases of the junction left unmatched. The CDR3 coding sequence is TGTGCCAGCAGCTTACGCGGGGGGGCCGGGGAGACCCAGTACTTC. Its protein product is CASSLRGGAGETQYF.

This clone came up once. This rearrangement joins TRBV9 to TRBJ1-2; D is undetermined. The CDR3 loop spans 13 amino acids. The V and J ends lost 4 bases and 4 bases respectively, with 11 bases between them. The germline CDR1 and CDR2 sequences are SGDLS and YYNGEE. CDR3 sequence (DNA): TGTGCCAGCAGCCCTGGACTCAGCTATGGCTACACCTTC. Translation gives CASSPGLSYGYTF.

Worth noting for this clone: Other nucleotide sequences from this sample produce the same CDR3. The V call is TRBV4-3, the J call TRBJ1-1; no clear D. In germline, CDR1 is LGHNA, CDR2 YSLEER. This CDR3 region has 15 residues. V was cut by 0 bases and J by 0 bases, with 8 bases left in between. The CDR3 bases are TGCGCCAGCAGCCAAGATCGGGGATTGAACACTGAAGCTTTCTTT. The encoded protein is CASSQDRGLNTEAFF.

The chain carries TRBV6-5 and TRBJ2-3; 7 positions match TRBD1. The V and J ends lost 3 bases and 2 bases, in that order; junction bases with no gene match: 5. The CDR3 is 15 residues long. In germline, CDR1 is MNHEY, CDR2 SVGAGI. Here the CDR3 DNA reads TGTGCCAGCAGTTATTCCGGGACAGACACAGATACGCAGTATTTT. Translated: CASSYSGTDTDTQYF.

The V and J genes are TRBV5-6 and TRBJ2-7; TRBD1 might be the D (5 bases). Germline CDR1 is SGHDT and CDR2 is YYEEEE. The V end was cut by 3 bases, the J end by 2 bases, with 9 bases between. The length of the CDR3 is 13 residues. The CDR3 DNA reads TGTGCCAGCAGCTGGTGGGGCCCCTACGAGCAGTACTTC. Its protein is CASSWWGPYEQYF.

CDR3 coding DNA: TGTGCCACCAGGAGGAGGGGAGAGACCCAGTACTTC. Protein sequence: CATRRRGETQYF. V usage is TRBV27 and J usage is TRBJ2-5, with a tentative D call TRBD2 (6 bases). Between the trimmed V and J ends, which lost 10 bases and 4 bases, there was a span of 13 bases. Germline V gives CDR1 MNHEY, CDR2 SMNVEV (reference sequence). The CDR3 has 12 amino acids.

DNA of the CDR3: TGTGCCAGCAGCTTAGGGGGGAGGCAAGAGACCCAGTACTTC. Amino acid sequence: CASSLGGRQETQYF. The J gene is TRBJ2-5, the V gene TRBV7-8; tentative D call: TRBD2 (6 bases). Trimming pared 1 base from V and 2 bases from J, leaving 8 bases between. The germline V gene encodes CDR1 SGHVS and CDR2 FQNEAQ. CDR3 length: 14 residues.

The chain is built from TRBV19 and TRBJ1-4; possible D gene TRBD1, 5 bases. The CDR3 sequence is 17 residues long. Germline CDR1 is LNHDA and CDR2 is SQIVND (reference sequence). Trimming took 3 bases from V and 0 from J, leaving 14 bases between them. CDR3: CASSIKYRSPTNEKLFF. In nucleotides, the CDR3 is TGTGCCAGTAGTATCAAATACAGGAGCCCAACTAATGAAAAACTGTTTTTT.

The V call is TRBV28, the J call TRBJ2-1; unclear D gene. V was pared by 2 bases and J by 7 bases, with 15 bases between. The germline V gene has CDR1 MDHEN and CDR2 SYDVKM. The CDR3 contains 15 residues. CDR3: CASSLRAWVRNEQFF. The CDR3 DNA sequence: TGTGCCAGCAGTTTAAGAGCGTGGGTACGGAATGAGCAGTTCTTC.

The CDR3: CASSLAAGGQETQYF. The CDR3 coding sequence is TGCGCCAGCAGCTTGGCCGCAGGGGGCCAAGAGACCCAGTACTTC. This chain joins TRBV5-1 and TRBJ2-5; 7 nucleotides line up with TRBD1. Looked up from germline, CDR1 is SGHRS and CDR2 is YFSETQ. V lost 0 bases and J lost 1; bases outside the gene matches: 3. The CDR3 extends over 15 amino acids.

The rearrangement uses TRBV5-4 and TRBJ2-7; 10 positions match TRBD1. CDR3 length: 14 residues. The germline CDR1 and CDR2 sequences are SGHNT and YYREEE (reference sequence). J was trimmed by 4 bases and V by 4 bases; bases with no gene match: 5. CDR3 sequence (DNA): TGTGCCAGCAGCGCCGGACAGGGGGTGTACGAGCAGTACTTC. It codes for CASSAGQGVYEQYF.

To note about this clone: The junction departs from germline at one end; a sequencing error may be responsible. The rearrangement links TRBV7-9 to TRBJ1-3, with 8 bases identical to TRBD1. The germline V gene has CDR1 SEHNR and CDR2 FQNEAQ (reference sequence). The CDR3 consists of 14 residues. The CDR3 DNA is TGTTCCAGCAGCTTACGGACGGACAGGGACACCATATATTTT. Its protein product is CSSSLRTDRDTIYF. The full variable domain, completed using reference TRBV7-9 and TRBJ1-3, is DTGVSQNPRHKITKRGQNVTFRCDPISEHNRLYWYRQTLGQGPEFLTYFQNEAQLEKSRLLSDRFSAERPKGSFSTLEIQRTEQGDSAMYLCSSSLRTDRDTIYFGEGSWLTVV.

This chain uses TRBV27 with TRBJ1-1, with 8 bases fitting TRBD1. V trimming: 5 bases; J trimming: 0 bases; junction bases outside the gene matches: 8. This CDR3 has 16 residues. Germline assignment: CDR1 MNHEY and CDR2 SMNVEV (reference sequence). The CDR3 sequence: CASSRGTGKMNTEAFF. CDR3 bases: TGTGCCAGCAGTAGGGGGACAGGTAAAATGAACACTGAAGCTTTCTTT.

This chain uses TRBV30 with TRBJ1-1; D uncertain. Germline lookup yields CDR1 GTSNPN and CDR2 SVGIG (reference sequence). Between the trimmed V and J ends, which lost 1 base and 4 bases, there was a span of 13 bases. CDR3 length: 14 amino acids. The CDR3 is CAWSGGIFGTEAFF. The CDR3, as DNA: TGTGCCTGGAGTGGAGGGATCTTCGGCACTGAAGCTTTCTTT.

The V gene is TRBV15, the J gene TRBJ1-3; maybe TRBD1 (5 bases). V shed 3 bases and J shed 0 bases, with 6 bases lying between them. The germline V gene encodes CDR1 LNHNV and CDR2 YYDKDF (reference sequence). The CDR3 runs to 14 residues. The CDR3 sequence is CATSRGGSGNTIYF. The CDR3 DNA follows: TGTGCCACCAGCAGGGGGGGCTCTGGAAACACCATATATTTT. The complete variable domain, with remaining parts taken from reference TRBV15 and TRBJ1-3, reads DAMVIQNPRYQVTQFGKPVTLSCSQTLNHNVMYWYQQKSSQAPKLLFHYYDKDFNNEADTPDNFQSRRPNTSFCFLDIRSPGLGDTAMYLCATSRGGSGNTIYFGEGSWLTVV.

The chain joins TRBV19 to TRBJ1-1, with D possibly being TRBD1 (5 bases). Germline lookup yields CDR1 LNHDA and CDR2 SQIVND (reference sequence). The CDR3 spans 17 residues. The V end was cut by 1 base, the J end by 5 bases, with 20 bases between. CDR3 sequence: CASSIGPHPGPETEAFF. Here the CDR3 DNA reads TGTGCCAGTAGTATAGGCCCCCACCCAGGGCCGGAGACTGAAGCTTTCTTT.

The gene calls are TRBV6-5 and TRBJ1-1; D may be TRBD1 (6 bases). Trimming pared 0 bases from V and 4 bases from J, leaving 12 bases between. CDR1 MNHEY and CDR2 SVGAGI come from the germline V gene. CDR3 length: 15 residues. CDR3: CASSYSKGGPTEAFF. CDR3 sequence (DNA): TGTGCCAGCAGTTACTCGAAAGGGGGTCCCACTGAAGCTTTCTTT.